Each of the 32 T cell receptor beta chains below was sequenced from the same sample in a study of blood T cell repertoires in COVID-19. Using immunoSEQ multiplex PCR, the repertoire was profiled, and TCRdb retains in-frame clones only, with some absent. Seen here are more than 95,000 clones, over 75% observed once, and the top ten hold roughly 27%. Sequencing was done on a sample of peripheral blood. The receptors stem from a woman older than 75 with acute or convalescent COVID-19.

The V and J genes are TRBV5-4 and TRBJ2-5; D is unresolved. Germline assignment: CDR1 SGHNT and CDR2 YYREEE (reference sequence). V was shortened by 2 bases and J by 0 bases, with 5 bases between the two germline ends. This CDR3 contains 13 residues. The CDR3 coding sequence is TGTGCCAGCAGCTTAACAGACCAAGAGACCCAGTACTTC. Translated: CASSLTDQETQYF.

The chain has TRBV7-7 and TRBJ2-3; TRBD1 matches 11 bases. Germline-derived CDR1 and CDR2 are SSHAT and FNYEAQ (reference sequence). The J segment lost 4 bases and the V segment lost 3 bases, leaving 0 bases of the junction unmatched. The CDR3 runs 14 residues. CDR3 residues: CASSLGQGADTQYF. The CDR3 DNA follows: TGTGCCAGCAGCTTGGGACAGGGGGCAGATACGCAGTATTTT.

This clone was seen more than once but under ten times. The V gene is TRBV5-1, the J gene TRBJ1-2; 11 bases fit TRBD1. CDR1 and CDR2 (germline): SGHRS, YFSETQ. Unmatched junction bases numbered 4, after V lost 5 bases and J lost 4 bases. This CDR3 comprises 14 residues. The CDR3 protein is CASRTGTGGYGYTF. The CDR3, as DNA: TGCGCCAGCAGAACTGGGACAGGGGGCTATGGCTACACCTTC. Variable domain in full (rest from reference TRBV5-1 and TRBJ1-2): KAGVTQTPRYLIKTRGQQVTLSCSPISGHRSVSWYQQTPGQGLQFLFEYFSETQRNKGNFPGRFSGRQFSNSRSEMNVSTLELGDSALYLCASRTGTGGYGYTFGSGTRLTVV.

This clone occurred once. The chain has TRBV6-1 and TRBJ1-2, with D perhaps TRBD1 (6 bases). The V and J ends lost 0 bases and 8 bases respectively, with 13 bases between them. CDR1 is MNHNS, CDR2 SASEGT, per germline. The CDR3 runs to 14 residues. The CDR3 reads CASSEAGQGSGYTF. In DNA, the CDR3 is TGTGCCAGCAGTGAAGCGGGGCAGGGGAGCGGCTACACCTTC.

The chain recombines TRBV4-1 with TRBJ1-4, with 9 bases that match TRBD1. The CDR3 is 16 residues long. Germline V gives CDR1 MGHRA, CDR2 YSYEKL. With 1 base clipped from V and 8 bases from J, the junction kept 8 bases outside the gene matches. Here the CDR3 DNA reads TGCGCCAGCAGCCAAGGAACCGGGACAGGGTCCGAAAAACTGTTTTTT. Translation gives CASSQGTGTGSEKLFF.

This clone turned up a few times. This chain links TRBV2 with TRBJ2-1; 10 bases agree with TRBD1. This CDR3 is built from 12 residues. With 7 bases clipped from V and 8 bases from J, the junction kept 2 bases outside the gene matches. Germline V lookup: CDR1 SNHLY, CDR2 FYNNEI. The DNA for the CDR3 is TGTGCCAGCATGGGACAGGGGTATGAGCAGTTCTTC. This translates into CASMGQGYEQFF.

Comment on this clone: A much larger clonotype is one base distant, so this may be a read error. This sample also contains other DNA sequences that code for the same CDR3. The gene calls are TRBV12-3 or TRBV12-4 and TRBJ1-1, with 9 positions matching TRBD1. The J segment lost 1 base and the V segment lost 6 bases, leaving 0 bases of the junction unmatched. This CDR3 is built from 13 residues. The CDR3 sequence: CASRGQGNTEAFF. CDR3 DNA: TGTGCCAGCAGGGGACAGGGGAACACTGAAGCTTTCTTT.

The chain employs TRBV19 and TRBJ2-1; tentatively, D is TRBD1 (5 bases). V lost 1 base and J lost 6, with 13 bases in between. The germline CDR1 and CDR2 sequences are LNHDA and SQIVND (reference sequence). CDR3 length: 15 amino acids. The CDR3 DNA follows: TGTGCCAGTAGTATAGTAGGGGCGCTTGGCAATGAGCAGTTCTTC. Amino acid sequence: CASSIVGALGNEQFF. The full variable domain, rest sourced from reference TRBV19 and TRBJ2-1, is DGGITQSPKYLFRKEGQNVTLSCEQNLNHDAMYWYRQDPGQGLRLIYYSQIVNDFQKGDIAEGYSVSREKKESFPLTVTSAQKNPTAFYLCASSIVGALGNEQFFGPGTRLTVL.

This chain links TRBV5-6 with TRBJ2-5; D gene uncertain. Germline-derived CDR1 and CDR2 are SGHDT and YYEEEE. V was shortened by 1 base and J by 9 bases, with 10 bases between the two germline ends. The CDR3 covers 12 residues. DNA of the CDR3: TGTGCCAGCAGCTTGTTAACCAGGCCCCAGTACTTC. Translated: CASSLLTRPQYF. Complete variable domain (other parts from reference TRBV5-6 and TRBJ2-5): DAGVTQSPTHLIKTRGQQVTLRCSPKSGHDTVSWYQQALGQGPQFIFQYYEEEERQRGNFPDRFSGHQFPNYSSELNVNALLLGDSALYLCASSLLTRPQYFGPGTRLLVL.

This chain joins TRBV6-2 or TRBV6-3 and TRBJ1-2; maybe TRBD1 (6 bases). The V end lost 5 bases, the J end lost 4 bases, and 11 bases lay between the germline ends. CDR3 length: 13 residues. Germline CDR1 is MNHEY and CDR2 is SVGEGT. CDR3 loop: CASSEQGRYGYTF. The DNA of the CDR3 is TGTGCCAGCAGTGAGCAGGGGCGCTATGGCTACACCTTC.

The gene calls are TRBV18 and TRBJ1-4, with a possible D match to TRBD1 (6 bases). Per germline, CDR1 KGHSH and CDR2 LQKENI. CDR3 length: 13 amino acids. Trimming pared 4 bases from V and 6 bases from J, leaving 9 bases between. The CDR3: CASSQAGDEKLFF. The CDR3 DNA sequence: TGTGCCAGCTCACAAGCAGGGGATGAAAAACTGTTTTTT.

V usage is TRBV20-1 and J usage is TRBJ1-3; D possibly corresponds to TRBD1 (6 bases). With 3 bases removed from V and 3 bases from J, the gap between germline ends came to 18 bases. The germline CDR1 and CDR2 sequences are DFQATT and SNEGSKA (reference sequence). The CDR3 contains 16 residues. CDR3: CSASKGRQAGGNTIYF. The CDR3 bases are TGCAGTGCTAGTAAGGGAAGACAGGCTGGTGGAAACACCATATATTTT.

This chain connects TRBV27 to TRBJ1-5; perhaps TRBD1 as D (5 bases). V was pared by 5 bases and J by 7 bases, with 12 bases between. The CDR3 has 13 residues. Germline V gene sequence: CDR1 MNHEY, CDR2 SMNVEV (reference sequence). The CDR3 here is CASSSRVQQPQHF. The DNA of the CDR3 is TGTGCCAGCAGTAGCAGGGTTCAACAGCCCCAGCATTTT.

The rearrangement uses TRBV27 and TRBJ1-2; unclear D gene. V was shortened by 4 bases and J by 4 bases, with 13 bases between the two germline ends. The CDR3 extends over 14 amino acids. Germline CDR1 and CDR2: MNHEY and SMNVEV (reference sequence). CDR3 DNA: TGTGCCAGCAGTTCCCGGGGAGGGCGCTATGGCTACACCTTC. Translated, it gives CASSSRGGRYGYTF.

The chain carries TRBV28 and TRBJ2-3; weak D call: TRBD1 (6 bases). Trimming cost V 2 bases and J 2 bases, with 8 bases left between them. Germline V gene sequence: CDR1 MDHEN, CDR2 SYDVKM. This CDR3 spans 14 amino acids. CDR3 sequence: CASSLMGHTDTQYF. The CDR3 DNA is TGTGCCAGCAGTTTAATGGGACACACAGATACGCAGTATTTT. The variable domain in full, completed from reference TRBV28 and TRBJ2-3, reads DVKVTQSSRYLVKRTGEKVFLECVQDMDHENMFWYRQDPGLGLRLIYFSYDVKMKEKGDIPEGYSVSREKKERFSLILESASTNQTSMYLCASSLMGHTDTQYFGPGTRLTVL.

CDR3 sequence reads: CASSGQGGIDGYTF. CDR3 nucleotide sequence: TGTGCCAGCAGCGGACAGGGAGGAATCGATGGCTACACCTTC. The chain recombines TRBV25-1 with TRBJ1-2, with 8 bases matching TRBD1. Germline assignment: CDR1 MGHDK and CDR2 SYGVNS. V trimming: 6 bases; J trimming: 6 bases; junction bases outside the gene matches: 9. CDR3 length: 14 residues.

The genes are TRBV10-2 and TRBJ1-1, with D possibly TRBD1 on 5 matching bases. Trimming pared 8 bases from V and 1 base from J, leaving 14 bases between. Germline V gives CDR1 WSHSY, CDR2 SAAADI. The CDR3 spans 14 residues. CDR3 loop: CASRYDRQNTEAFF. The CDR3, as DNA: TGCGCCAGCCGATACGACAGACAGAACACTGAAGCTTTCTTT.

The chain recombines TRBV7-2 with TRBJ1-5; tentatively, D is TRBD1 (5 bases). V lost 0 bases and J 1 base, leaving 7 bases between the germline ends. CDR1 is SGHTA and CDR2 is FQGNSA in the germline V gene. This CDR3 has 15 amino acids. For the CDR3, the DNA is TGTGCCAGCAGCTTAGCGCGGGGCAGCAATCAGCCCCAGCATTTT. Translated: CASSLARGSNQPQHF. The entire variable domain, with the rest obtained from reference TRBV7-2 and TRBJ1-5, is as follows: GAGVSQSPSNKVTEKGKDVELRCDPISGHTALYWYRQSLGQGLEFLIYFQGNSAPDKSGLPSDRFSAERTGGSVSTLTIQRTQQEDSAVYLCASSLARGSNQPQHFGDGTRLSIL.

The chain employs TRBV19 and TRBJ1-2, with D possibly being TRBD1 (6 bases). Trimming stripped 6 bases from V and 8 bases from J, with 16 bases between. The CDR3 has 13 amino acids. The germline V gene has CDR1 LNHDA and CDR2 SQIVND (reference sequence). Written as DNA, the CDR3 is TGTGCCAGTAGCGATACAGGGATGGACGGCTACACCTTC. Its translation is CASSDTGMDGYTF.

The rearrangement joins TRBV5-4 to TRBJ1-4, with TRBD1 identical over 11 bases. Germline CDR1 reads SGHNT; CDR2 reads YYREEE (reference sequence). The trim removed 2 bases at V and 3 bases at J, leaving 9 bases unmatched. This CDR3 contains 18 residues. CDR3: CASSLVRDRGFPNEKLFF. In DNA form, the CDR3 reads TGTGCCAGCAGCTTAGTCCGGGACAGGGGGTTTCCTAATGAAAAACTGTTTTTT.

The CDR3 region has the DNA TGTGCCATCCCGAGGAGGGGGGGCTCCTACGAGCAGTACTTC. Its translation is CAIPRRGGSYEQYF. The chain employs TRBV6-5 and TRBJ2-7, with D perhaps TRBD2 (7 bases). Trimming stripped 10 bases from V and 0 bases from J, with 16 bases between. The CDR3 consists of 14 residues. In germline, CDR1 is MNHEY, CDR2 SVGAGI.

This clone is a singleton in its sample. V and J are TRBV2 and TRBJ1-2; no reliable D call. The CDR3 runs 10 residues. CDR1 and CDR2 (germline): SNHLY, FYNNEI. The germline V and J ends were trimmed by 6 bases and 11 bases, with 10 bases remaining between them. The CDR3, as DNA: TGTGCCAGCAGGAGGGTGGGGTACACCTTC. It translates to CASRRVGYTF.

This clone was observed once. V usage is TRBV18 and J usage is TRBJ1-1, with D maybe TRBD1 (5 bases). Trimming stripped 3 bases from V and 5 bases from J, with 16 bases between. The germline V gene has CDR1 KGHSH and CDR2 LQKENI. The CDR3 is 15 residues long. In DNA, the CDR3 is TGTGCCAGCTCACCTTCCGGCGACCGGGGGACTGAAGCTTTCTTT. It translates to CASSPSGDRGTEAFF.

The CDR3 spells CASRYFRRSVDTMNTEAFF. The CDR3, as DNA: TGTGCCAGCAGGTATTTCCGACGGAGCGTTGATACTATGAACACTGAAGCTTTCTTT. This chain joins TRBV28 and TRBJ1-1; D uncertain. The CDR3 totals 19 residues. Germline-derived CDR1 and CDR2 are MDHEN and SYDVKM. V was shortened by 6 bases and J by 0 bases, with 26 bases between the two germline ends.

The chain uses TRBV18 and TRBJ1-5; D remains ambiguous. Trimming pared 3 bases from V and 5 bases from J, leaving 14 bases between. Germline V gene sequence: CDR1 KGHSH, CDR2 LQKENI. The CDR3 runs to 15 residues. DNA of the CDR3: TGTGCCAGCTCACCGGCCCCAGGCGGGGATCAGCCCCAGCATTTT. Its protein is CASSPAPGGDQPQHF.

The rearrangement uses TRBV27 and TRBJ1-1, with 9 bases identical to TRBD1. Trimming removed 6 bases from V and 5 bases from J; junction bases left unmatched: 10. The CDR3 runs 15 residues. Germline V gene data show CDR1 as MNHEY and CDR2 as SMNVEV (reference sequence). CDR3 loop: CASRSVTGGWTEAFF. Written as DNA, the CDR3 is TGTGCCAGCAGATCTGTGACAGGGGGTTGGACTGAAGCTTTCTTT.

This chain uses TRBV6-4 with TRBJ1-2; a weak D match, TRBD1 (5 bases). From germline, CDR1 is MRHNA and CDR2 SNTAGT. CDR3 length: 15 amino acids. V lost 6 bases, J lost 4 bases, and 18 bases lay in between. CDR3 protein: CASRRDPSTGYGYTF. CDR3 DNA: TGTGCCAGCAGACGAGACCCGTCAACAGGCTATGGCTACACCTTC.

In this sample, this clone turned up once. This chain joins TRBV5-1 and TRBJ1-3, with 7 bases that match TRBD1. Unmatched junction bases numbered 16, after V lost 4 bases and J lost 0 bases. This CDR3 spans 19 amino acids. CDR1 SGHRS and CDR2 YFSETQ come from the germline V gene. CDR3 DNA: TGCGCCAGCAGCAGAGGACAGGAACTCATCTCCGGCTCTGGAAACACCATATATTTT. It encodes CASSRGQELISGSGNTIYF.

V usage is TRBV15 and J usage is TRBJ2-5; possible D gene TRBD2, 5 bases. This CDR3 has 20 residues. Germline values: CDR1 LNHNV, CDR2 YYDKDF (reference sequence). Trimming stripped 0 bases from V and 5 bases from J, with 28 bases between. The DNA for the CDR3 is TGTGCCACCAGCAGAGATCCCCTCTCCCCCTTTGTCGGCGGCGGGGAGACCCAGTACTTC. Translation gives CATSRDPLSPFVGGGETQYF.

There are a few counts of this clone. This chain connects TRBV4-1 to TRBJ1-6; 10 nucleotides line up with TRBD1. V lost 1 base to trimming and J lost 8 bases; unmatched junction nucleotides: 8. The CDR3 consists of 17 residues. Germline V gene data show CDR1 as MGHRA and CDR2 as YSYEKL. The CDR3 nucleotides are TGCGCCAGCAGCCAAGTCCCCCCCGGGACAGGGGATTCACCCCTCCACTTT. It is translated as CASSQVPPGTGDSPLHF.

This clone has just one count. The J gene is TRBJ2-1, the V gene TRBV18, with 8 bases that match TRBD1. Germline loops: CDR1 KGHSH, CDR2 LQKENI. V lost 2 bases to trimming and J lost 6 bases; unmatched junction nucleotides: 12. The CDR3 length is 17 residues. In nucleotides, the CDR3 is TGTGCCAGCTCACCATGGCAGGGGGCCGCAGTCAGCAATGAGCAGTTCTTC. It yields the protein CASSPWQGAAVSNEQFF. The full variable domain, its missing parts supplied by reference TRBV18 and TRBJ2-1, is NAGVMQNPRHLVRRRGQEARLRCSPMKGHSHVYWYRQLPEEGLKFMVYLQKENIIDESGMPKERFSAEFPKEGPSILRIQQVVRGDSAAYFCASSPWQGAAVSNEQFFGPGTRLTVL.

The chain combines TRBV5-1 with TRBJ2-3; D perhaps matches TRBD2 (6 bases). V lost 3 bases to trimming and J lost 2 bases, with 10 bases between them. CDR3 length equals 14 residues. Germline V gene data show CDR1 as SGHRS and CDR2 as YFSETQ. In DNA form, the CDR3 reads TGCGCCAGCAGCTCGGGGAGGAACACAGATACGCAGTATTTT. Translation gives CASSSGRNTDTQYF. Complete variable domain (other parts from reference TRBV5-1 and TRBJ2-3): KAGVTQTPRYLIKTRGQQVTLSCSPISGHRSVSWYQQTPGQGLQFLFEYFSETQRNKGNFPGRFSGRQFSNSRSEMNVSTLELGDSALYLCASSSGRNTDTQYFGPGTRLTVL.